Below, 24 T cell receptor beta chains from the same sample are listed, as sequenced in a study of human T cells and chemical hapten exposure. As for time point: patch test 2, 6 weeks after DPC sensitization. The treatment denotes: therapeutic diphenylcyclopropenone sensitization with weekly scalp DPC. MiXCR, applied by TCRdb to the RACE reads, yields one record per CDR3 protein. This sample has some 79,000 distinct CDR3 sequences, with about 9.4% found just once. This sample comprised whole blood, obtained in connection with sensitization to the hapten diphenylcyclopropenone (DPC). These receptors all come from a woman aged 50 to 60 with alopecia areata. Some clones in this sample may be carry-over from other donors' samples.

This clonotype has just a few counts. The rearrangement joins TRBV11-2 to TRBJ2-4, with D possibly TRBD1 on 6 matching bases. From germline, CDR1 is SGHAT and CDR2 FQNNGV. V was cut by 5 bases and J by 0 bases, with 20 bases left in between. The CDR3 runs to 18 residues. CDR3 nucleotides: TGTGCCAGCAGCCTTTACGCTCCGGGACAAGTAGCCAAAAACATTCAGTACTTC. Protein product: CASSLYAPGQVAKNIQYF.

In its sample, this clonotype was seen many times. V is TRBV5-1 and J is TRBJ2-1; 14 bases line up with TRBD2. The trim removed 4 bases at V and 8 bases at J, leaving 5 bases unmatched. Germline V lookup: CDR1 SGHRS, CDR2 YFSETQ. The CDR3 is 15 amino acids. The CDR3 sequence: CASSHGLAGGDEQFF. The CDR3 DNA is TGCGCCAGCAGCCATGGACTAGCGGGAGGCGATGAGCAGTTCTTC.

The rearrangement joins TRBV5-6 to TRBJ2-7; 10 nucleotides agree with TRBD1. The CDR3 spans 14 residues. Germline loops: CDR1 SGHDT, CDR2 YYEEEE. The J segment lost 6 bases and the V segment lost 0 bases, leaving 3 bases of the junction unmatched. In DNA form, the CDR3 reads TGTGCCAGCAGCTTGGGACAGGGGGCCATCGAGCAGTACTTC. It yields the protein CASSLGQGAIEQYF.

In this sample, this clonotype turned up many times. This chain uses TRBV11-3 with TRBJ2-2; D uncertain. The ends were cut back, 1 base at V and 3 bases at J, with 6 bases in the middle. Germline V gives CDR1 SGHNT, CDR2 YENEEA. This CDR3 has 14 residues. In DNA form, the CDR3 reads TGTGCCAGCAGCTTAGGGGTGGACACCGGGGAGCTGTTTTTT. Protein product: CASSLGVDTGELFF. The full variable domain, in which reference TRBV11-3 and TRBJ2-2 provide the parts outside the CDR3, is EAGVVQSPRYKIIEKKQPVAFWCNPISGHNTLYWYLQNLGQGPELLIRYENEEAVDDSQLPKDRFSAERLKGVDSTLKIQPAELGDSAVYLCASSLGVDTGELFFGEGSRLTVL.

The genes are TRBV28 and TRBJ2-7, with D possibly TRBD1 on 6 matching bases. There are 14 residues in the CDR3. Looked up from germline, CDR1 is MDHEN and CDR2 is SYDVKM. Trimming took 2 bases from V and 9 from J, leaving 17 bases between them. The CDR3 reads CASSLILQGLGQYF. The CDR3 nucleotides are TGTGCCAGCAGTTTAATTTTACAGGGATTGGGGCAGTACTTC.

This clonotype has at least ten counts. This chain joins TRBV18 and TRBJ1-2, with 9 bases that match TRBD1. The length of the CDR3 is 17 residues. The germline CDR1 and CDR2 sequences are KGHSH and LQKENI. The junction had 15 bases not matched to a gene; V was cut back by 3 bases and J by 7 bases. The CDR3 DNA reads as TGTGCCAGCTCACCCGGCGGGACAGGGCAACAGTTAGGTGGCTACACCTTC. Translation gives CASSPGGTGQQLGGYTF.

The V gene is TRBV5-4, the J gene TRBJ2-1; 9 bases align to TRBD2. The trim removed 0 bases at V and 3 bases at J, leaving 4 bases unmatched. CDR3 size: 16 residues. Germline V CDR1 and CDR2: SGHNT, YYREEE (reference sequence). CDR3 bases: TGTGCCAGCAGCTTGGCGGGCGGGAGGGTCTACAATGAGCAGTTCTTC. Translated, it gives CASSLAGGRVYNEQFF.

This clonotype was picked up many times. The chain combines TRBV21-1 with TRBJ2-1; whether TRBD1, the table's D call, matches the DNA was not checked. TRBV21-1 is assigned pseudogene status. The CDR3 totals 16 residues. The CDR3 loop reads CASSKLQGGLNNEQFF. In DNA form, the CDR3 reads TGTGCCAGCAGCAAATTACAGGGAGGTCTAAACAATGAGCAGTTCTTC.

The chain joins TRBV11-2 to TRBJ2-7; a possible D gene is TRBD1 (6 bases). Trimming took off 0 bases at V and 0 bases at J, with 12 bases between the two ends. The germline gives CDR1 SGHAT, CDR2 FQNNGV. This CDR3 is 16 amino acids long. CDR3 loop: CASSLDYRGISYEQYF. The CDR3 DNA reads as TGTGCCAGCAGCTTAGATTATAGGGGGATCTCCTACGAGCAGTACTTC. The variable domain in full, completed from reference TRBV11-2 and TRBJ2-7, reads EAGVAQSPRYKIIEKRQSVAFWCNPISGHATLYWYQQILGQGPKLLIQFQNNGVVDDSQLPKDRFSAERLKGVDSTLKIQPAKLEDSAVYLCASSLDYRGISYEQYFGPGTRLTVT.

This clonotype was seen at least ten times. The chain uses TRBV7-8 and TRBJ1-6; the D is unclear. The CDR3 is 14 amino acids. Trimming cost V 1 base and J 9 bases, with 10 bases left between them. From germline, CDR1 is SGHVS and CDR2 FQNEAQ. The CDR3 is CASSLGSESSPLHF. The DNA of the CDR3 is TGTGCCAGCAGCTTAGGTTCCGAGAGTTCACCCCTCCACTTT. Together with reference TRBV7-8 and TRBJ1-6, the CDR3 gives the full variable domain: GAGVSQSPRYKVAKRGQDVALRCDPISGHVSLFWYQQALGQGPEFLTYFQNEAQLDKSGLPSDRFFAERPEGSVSTLKIQRTQQEDSAVYLCASSLGSESSPLHFGNGTRLTVT.

This clonotype turned up a few times. This chain uses TRBV19 with TRBJ1-2, with D perhaps TRBD1 (5 bases). V gave up 3 bases and J gave up 8 bases, with 13 bases separating them. Germline assignment: CDR1 LNHDA and CDR2 SQIVND (reference sequence). The CDR3 sequence is 13 residues long. The CDR3 protein is CASSIREGSGYTF. In nucleotides, the CDR3 is TGTGCCAGTAGTATCAGGGAAGGGAGCGGCTACACCTTC.

This clonotype was observed a few times. The V gene is TRBV5-1, the J gene TRBJ1-6; perhaps TRBD1 as D (5 bases). Trimming stripped 2 bases from V and 5 bases from J, with 11 bases between. This CDR3 is built from 15 residues. Germline CDR1 SGHRS, CDR2 YFSETQ. CDR3 sequence reads: CASSFIGDHNSPLHF. CDR3 bases: TGCGCCAGCAGCTTTATTGGGGACCATAATTCACCCCTCCACTTT.

This clonotype has only a few counts. CDR3 sequence: CASSKGLADQTQYF. The CDR3 nucleotides read TGTGCCAGCAGCAAGGGACTAGCGGATCAGACCCAGTACTTC. The chain employs TRBV7-2 and TRBJ2-5; 11 bases match TRBD2. The length of the CDR3 is 14 residues. V lost 5 bases and J lost 6; bases outside the gene matches: 5. Germline CDR1 reads SGHTA; CDR2 reads FQGNSA.

This clonotype was picked up a small number of times. V usage is TRBV27 and J usage is TRBJ2-6, with D possibly being TRBD1 (7 bases). Trimming pared 4 bases from V and 2 bases from J, leaving 9 bases between. This CDR3 spans 15 amino acids. The germline V gene has CDR1 MNHEY and CDR2 SMNVEV (reference sequence). CDR3 residues: CASSSRGAGANVLTF. In DNA form, the CDR3 reads TGTGCCAGCAGTTCCAGGGGGGCTGGGGCCAACGTCCTGACTTTC. Full variable domain (outside the CDR3, taken from reference TRBV27 and TRBJ2-6): EAQVTQNPRYLITVTGKKLTVTCSQNMNHEYMSWYRQDPGLGLRQIYYSMNVEVTDKGDVPEGYKVSRKEKRNFPLILESPSPNQTSLYFCASSSRGAGANVLTFGAGSRLTVL.

The chain combines TRBV3-1 with TRBJ2-1, with 9 bases fitting TRBD2. Germline V CDR1 and CDR2: LGHDT, YNNKEL (reference sequence). CDR3 length: 17 residues. After removal of 0 bases from V and 6 bases from J, the junction contained 9 bases not matched to a gene. DNA of the CDR3: TGTGCCAGCAGCCAAGATTTTGGCGGGAGGGGAGGCAATGAGCAGTTCTTC. Protein: CASSQDFGGRGGNEQFF.

In this sample, this clonotype turned up many times. V is TRBV19 and J is TRBJ2-3, with 7 bases fitting TRBD2. V lost 8 bases and J lost 0; bases outside the gene matches: 8. The CDR3 loop spans 15 amino acids. Germline V gene sequence: CDR1 LNHDA, CDR2 SQIVND (reference sequence). As DNA, the CDR3 is TGTGCCAGTTCCCAGAAGCGGGGTAGCACAGATACGCAGTATTTT. Its translation is CASSQKRGSTDTQYF.

This clonotype was seen at least ten times. The chain combines TRBV12-3 or TRBV12-4 with TRBJ2-3; TRBD2 aligns across 8 bases. This CDR3 comprises 16 residues. Trimming cost V 6 bases and J 6 bases; bases outside gene matches: 14. The CDR3 here is CASRLTSAVLGDTQYF. The DNA of the CDR3 is TGTGCCAGCAGGCTGACTAGCGCGGTTCTTGGCGATACGCAGTATTTT.

The CDR3 bases are TGCAGTGCTAGAAAGACAGGCATGGGGAATAATTCACCCCTCCACTTT. It specifies CSARKTGMGNNSPLHF. The chain couples TRBV20-1 to TRBJ1-6; D is perhaps TRBD1 (6 bases). There are 16 residues in the CDR3. Germline V CDR1 and CDR2: DFQATT, SNEGSKA (reference sequence). Trimming took 2 bases from V and 5 from J, leaving 16 bases between them.

The chain uses TRBV6-5 and TRBJ1-1, with D possibly being TRBD1 (6 bases). The CDR3 contains 12 residues. Germline values: CDR1 MNHEY, CDR2 SVGAGI. Trimming cost V 6 bases and J 3 bases, with 8 bases left between them. The CDR3 sequence: CASRNRDTEAFF. The CDR3, as DNA: TGTGCCAGCAGGAACAGGGACACTGAAGCTTTCTTT.

This clonotype was observed a handful of times. The rearrangement uses TRBV19 and TRBJ1-1; 11 bases match TRBD1. The V gene end was trimmed by 5 bases and the J gene end by 5 bases; junction bases not matched to a gene: 7. The CDR3 has 15 amino acids. CDR1 is LNHDA and CDR2 is SQIVND in the germline V gene (reference sequence). The CDR3 DNA is TGTGCCAGTAGTGGCTGGACAGGGGGCGCGACTGAAGCTTTCTTT. This codes for CASSGWTGGATEAFF.

The chain carries TRBV23-1 and TRBJ2-7, with D possibly being TRBD1 (6 bases). Being an ORF, TRBV23-1 has a function that is uncertain. V shed 4 bases and J shed 3 bases, with 16 bases lying between them. CDR3 size: 15 residues. CDR3 in amino acids: CASSLTRDTFYEQYF. The CDR3 nucleotides are TGCGCCAGCAGTCTAACAAGGGACACCTTCTACGAGCAGTACTTC.

This clonotype showed up just a few times. This rearrangement joins TRBV11-2 to TRBJ2-1, with 10 nucleotides matching TRBD1. The CDR3 is made up of 15 amino acids. Germline V gives CDR1 SGHAT, CDR2 FQNNGV. With V trimmed by 4 bases and J by 6 bases, 6 bases remained unmatched. Here the CDR3 reads CASSSRDRGVNEQFF. In DNA, the CDR3 is TGTGCCAGCAGCTCCCGGGACAGGGGTGTCAATGAGCAGTTCTTC.

This clonotype was seen repeatedly, ten times or more. The V call is TRBV20-1, the J call TRBJ2-1; D is ambiguous. Trimming left V 0 bases short and J 0 bases short, with 6 bases between. Germline V gene sequence: CDR1 DFQATT, CDR2 SNEGSKA (reference sequence). The CDR3 is 14 residues long. CDR3 loop: CSARDWTSYNEQFF. The CDR3 DNA is TGCAGTGCTAGAGATTGGACCTCCTACAATGAGCAGTTCTTC.

This clonotype has at least ten counts. The gene calls are TRBV5-4 and TRBJ2-1; possibly TRBD2 for D (6 bases). CDR1 SGHNT and CDR2 YYREEE come from the germline V gene (reference sequence). The CDR3 has 15 residues. Trimming cost V 4 bases and J 2 bases, with 13 bases left between them. CDR3 sequence (DNA): TGTGCCAGCAGCCCTATAGCGGATCCCTACAATGAGCAGTTCTTC. Amino acids: CASSPIADPYNEQFF.